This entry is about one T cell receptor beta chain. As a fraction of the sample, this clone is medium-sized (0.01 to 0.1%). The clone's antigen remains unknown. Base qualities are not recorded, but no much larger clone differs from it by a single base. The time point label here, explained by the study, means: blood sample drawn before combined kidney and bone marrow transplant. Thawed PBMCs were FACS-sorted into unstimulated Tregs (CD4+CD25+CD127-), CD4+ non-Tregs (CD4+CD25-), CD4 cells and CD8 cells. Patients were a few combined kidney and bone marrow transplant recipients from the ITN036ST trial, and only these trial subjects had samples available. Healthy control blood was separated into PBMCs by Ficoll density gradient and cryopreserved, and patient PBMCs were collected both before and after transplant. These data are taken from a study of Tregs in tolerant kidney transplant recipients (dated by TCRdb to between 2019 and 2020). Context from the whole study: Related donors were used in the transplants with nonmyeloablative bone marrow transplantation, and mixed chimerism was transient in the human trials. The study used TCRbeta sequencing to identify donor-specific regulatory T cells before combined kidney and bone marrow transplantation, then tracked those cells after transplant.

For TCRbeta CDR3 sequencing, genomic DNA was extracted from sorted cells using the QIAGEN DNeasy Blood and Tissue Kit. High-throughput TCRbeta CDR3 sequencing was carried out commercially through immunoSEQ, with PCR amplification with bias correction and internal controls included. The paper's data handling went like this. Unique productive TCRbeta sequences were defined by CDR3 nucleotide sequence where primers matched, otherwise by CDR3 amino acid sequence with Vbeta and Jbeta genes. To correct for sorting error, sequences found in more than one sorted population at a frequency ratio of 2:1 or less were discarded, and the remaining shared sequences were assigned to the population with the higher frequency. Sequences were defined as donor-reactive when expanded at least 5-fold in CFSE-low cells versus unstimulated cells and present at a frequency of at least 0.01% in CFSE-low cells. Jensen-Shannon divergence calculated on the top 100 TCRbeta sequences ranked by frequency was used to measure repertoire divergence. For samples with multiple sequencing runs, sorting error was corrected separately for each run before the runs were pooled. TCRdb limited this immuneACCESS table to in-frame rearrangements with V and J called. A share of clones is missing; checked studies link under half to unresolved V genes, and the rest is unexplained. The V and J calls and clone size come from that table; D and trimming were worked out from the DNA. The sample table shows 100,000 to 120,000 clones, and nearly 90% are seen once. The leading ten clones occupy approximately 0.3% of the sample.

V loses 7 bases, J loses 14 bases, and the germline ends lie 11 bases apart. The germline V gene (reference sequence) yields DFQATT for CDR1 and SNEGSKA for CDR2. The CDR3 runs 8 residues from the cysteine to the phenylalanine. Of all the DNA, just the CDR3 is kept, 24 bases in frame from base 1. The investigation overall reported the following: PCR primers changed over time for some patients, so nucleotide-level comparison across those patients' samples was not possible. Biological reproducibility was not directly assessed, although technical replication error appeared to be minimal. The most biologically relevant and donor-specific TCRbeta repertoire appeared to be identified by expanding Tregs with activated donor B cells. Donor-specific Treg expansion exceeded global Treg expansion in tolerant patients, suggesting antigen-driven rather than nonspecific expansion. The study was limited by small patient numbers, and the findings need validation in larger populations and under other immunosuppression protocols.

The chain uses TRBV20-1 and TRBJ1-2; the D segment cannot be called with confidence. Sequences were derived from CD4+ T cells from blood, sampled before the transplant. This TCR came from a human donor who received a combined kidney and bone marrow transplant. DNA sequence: TGCAGTGTCCCGACTGGGACCTTC. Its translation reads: CSVPTGTF.